Shown below are 10 T cell receptor beta chains from a single sample sequenced in a study of cytomegalovirus exposure and HLA in healthy donors. In the PCR, 60 Vbeta and 13 Jbeta primers were used. Clones were read by immunoSEQ multiplex PCR, and TCRdb kept only the in-frame ones, dropping some. The sample yields roughly 140,000 clones, nearly 80% seen once. Sequenced input: PBMCs. These receptors were taken from a man aged 40-50 years in good health and CMV-seropositive.

With respect to this clone: A read error may produce the germline difference seen at one junction end. The V and J genes are TRBV6-5 and TRBJ2-7; maybe TRBD1 (5 bases). Germline-derived CDR1 and CDR2 are MNHEY and SVGAGI. The CDR3 loop spans 12 amino acids. CDR3 DNA sequence: TGTGCCAGCAGTTACCGACAGCACTACCACAACTTC. Translating it yields CASSYRQHYHNF.

This clone came up once. The chain recombines TRBV11-3 with TRBJ2-7; TRBD2 matches 14 bases. Trimming cost V 5 bases and J 6 bases; bases outside gene matches: 3. Germline lookup yields CDR1 SGHNT and CDR2 YENEEA. The CDR3 runs to 14 residues. CDR3 sequence (DNA): TGTGCCAGCAGCCACGGACTAGCGGGAGGCGAGCAGTACTTC. Its translation is CASSHGLAGGEQYF.

The V call is TRBV7-2, the J call TRBJ2-1; TRBD2 might be the D (6 bases). With 5 bases removed from V and 0 bases from J, the gap between germline ends came to 17 bases. The V gene's germline CDR1 is SGHTA and CDR2 FQGNSA. This CDR3 has 17 amino acids. The DNA for the CDR3 is TGTGCCAGCAGCCTTAAGGGACTCCAGGGCTCCTACAATGAGCAGTTCTTC. Its translation is CASSLKGLQGSYNEQFF.

This rearrangement joins TRBV10-1 to TRBJ2-3; tentative D call: TRBD1 (6 bases). The CDR3 loop spans 14 amino acids. From germline, CDR1 is WNHNN and CDR2 SYGVQD (reference sequence). The ends were cut back, 5 bases at V and 6 bases at J, with 15 bases in the middle. The CDR3 loop reads CASSSRTARDTQYF. CDR3 coding DNA: TGCGCCAGCAGTAGTAGGACAGCCCGTGATACGCAGTATTTT.

The chain carries TRBV15 and TRBJ2-1, with 9 bases identical to TRBD2. CDR3 length: 16 amino acids. The V gene end was trimmed by 0 bases and the J gene end by 10 bases; junction bases not matched to a gene: 10. CDR1 and CDR2 (germline): LNHNV, YYDKDF (reference sequence). CDR3 in amino acids: CATSRERFSGRKEQFF. The CDR3 DNA sequence: TGTGCCACCAGCAGAGAAAGATTCAGCGGGAGGAAAGAGCAGTTCTTC.

The genes are TRBV5-1 and TRBJ1-1; 7 bases align to TRBD1. V was clipped by 3 bases and J by 4 bases; unmatched bases: 3. Looked up from germline, CDR1 is SGHRS and CDR2 is YFSETQ. The CDR3 runs to 13 residues. CDR3 region: CASSSTGPTEAFF. In DNA form, the CDR3 reads TGCGCCAGCAGCTCGACAGGGCCCACTGAAGCTTTCTTT.

This sequence joins TRBV20-1 and TRBJ1-1; D not certain. Trimming cost V 6 bases and J 3 bases, with 5 bases left between them. Germline CDR1 and CDR2: DFQATT and SNEGSKA (reference sequence). This CDR3 is built from 10 residues. The CDR3 loop reads CSAEYTEAFF. The CDR3 bases are TGCAGTGCCGAGTACACTGAAGCTTTCTTT.

This clone showed up just once. The chain carries TRBV27 and TRBJ2-1; 13 positions agree with TRBD2. The CDR3 consists of 19 residues. Germline CDR1 is MNHEY and CDR2 is SMNVEV (reference sequence). The V and J ends lost 3 bases and 2 bases, in that order; junction bases with no gene match: 10. The CDR3 region has the DNA TGTGCCAGCAGTTTCGAACTAGCGGGAGGGCCGGCCCCCTACAATGAGCAGTTCTTC. It specifies CASSFELAGGPAPYNEQFF.

V gene TRBV4-3 combines with J gene TRBJ2-3; 8 bases match TRBD2. The germline V gene has CDR1 LGHNA and CDR2 YSLEER. J lost 6 bases, V lost 0 bases, and 8 bases had no gene match. CDR3 size: 16 residues. For the CDR3, the DNA is TGCGCCAGCAGCCAAGAATACTCGGGAGGGTCGGATACGCAGTATTTT. This codes for CASSQEYSGGSDTQYF.

The rearrangement links TRBV6-5 to TRBJ1-3; D is ambiguous. There are 16 residues in the CDR3. V was trimmed by 1 base and J by 2 bases, leaving 12 bases between them. Germline loops: CDR1 MNHEY, CDR2 SVGAGI. CDR3 bases: TGTGCCAGCAGTTACTGGCCCGACTGGGCTGGAAACACCATATATTTT. Amino acids: CASSYWPDWAGNTIYF.